The 15 T cell receptor beta chains listed next were all sequenced from one sample in a study of HIV-infected children after antiretroviral therapy interruption. The treatment denotes: PENTA 11 planned treatment interruption arm or continuous ART arm. A 3' RACE protocol on RNA, with unique molecular identifiers, produced the TCR library. TCRdb analysed the 3' RACE reads with MiXCR anew, one entry per CDR3 protein. The sample holds more than 75,000 distinct CDR3 sequences, about 6.9% seen once. The sample here was CD45RA+ CD4+ T cells from PBMCs, pooled from several time points, taken from a donor given antiretroviral therapy, either interrupted or continuous. The subset was: naive CD4+ CD45RA+ CD45RO- T cells. The receptors were gathered from a pool of human donors with HIV.

This clonotype was counted at least ten times. This chain links TRBV5-4 with TRBJ2-1; 9 nucleotides align to TRBD1. Trimming cost V 4 bases and J 6 bases; bases outside gene matches: 11. The CDR3 length is 16 residues. From germline, CDR1 is SGHNT and CDR2 YYREEE (reference sequence). The CDR3 sequence is CASSPYVGQGSNEQFF. CDR3 DNA sequence: TGTGCCAGCAGCCCATATGTAGGACAGGGGTCCAATGAGCAGTTCTTC.

This clonotype has more than one count but fewer than ten. The V and J genes are TRBV7-9 and TRBJ1-1, with 7 bases fitting TRBD1. Germline CDR1 is SEHNR and CDR2 is FQNEAQ (reference sequence). The CDR3 consists of 14 residues. Losses at the gene ends were 5 bases for V and 5 bases for J; bases not matched to a gene: 8. DNA for the CDR3: TGTGCCAGCAGCATCACAGGGGTTTTTACTGAAGCTTTCTTT. Protein sequence: CASSITGVFTEAFF.

This clonotype was seen ten or more times. V is TRBV29-1 and J is TRBJ1-6, with D uncertain. Looked up from germline, CDR1 is SQVTM and CDR2 is ANQGSEA. Trimming removed 4 bases from V and 9 bases from J, with 13 bases in between. The CDR3 is 13 residues long. In DNA, the CDR3 is TGCAGCGTTGCTTATGACTTCAGTTCACCCCTCCACTTT. It is translated as CSVAYDFSSPLHF.

This clonotype has more than one count but fewer than ten. CDR3 protein: CASTWGMGYGYTF. The CDR3 DNA sequence: TGTGCCAGCACCTGGGGGATGGGCTATGGCTACACCTTC. V gene TRBV12-3 or TRBV12-4 combines with J gene TRBJ1-2; perhaps TRBD1 as D (5 bases). The CDR3 is 13 amino acids. V lost 7 bases to trimming and J lost 4 bases, with 13 bases between them.

This clonotype was seen ten or more times. This sequence joins TRBV12-3 or TRBV12-4 and TRBJ1-1, with D hard to call. CDR3 length: 14 residues. V lost 5 bases and J lost 10, with 20 bases in between. CDR3 coding DNA: TGTGCCAGCAGTGCCACCCGTTTGGTCCGGGGAGCTTTCTTT. It encodes CASSATRLVRGAFF.

Many counts were recorded for this clonotype. The V call is TRBV19, the J call TRBJ1-5, with D perhaps matching TRBD1 (6 bases). CDR1 is LNHDA, CDR2 SQIVND, per germline (reference sequence). Trimming shortened V by 2 bases and J by 7 bases, and 12 bases separated the two germline ends. CDR3 size: 14 residues. The CDR3 region is CASSIRGPKQPQHF. Here the CDR3 DNA reads TGTGCCAGTAGTATACGGGGGCCCAAACAGCCCCAGCATTTT.

This clonotype was counted many times. The chain links TRBV6-5 to TRBJ2-1; D tentatively fits TRBD1 or TRBD2 (6 bases each). CDR1 is MNHEY and CDR2 is SVGAGI in the germline V gene. The CDR3 sequence is 13 residues long. Between the trimmed V and J ends, which lost 10 bases and 0 bases, there was a span of 10 bases. The CDR3 here is CAIGGSSYNEQFF. The CDR3 DNA sequence: TGTGCCATAGGGGGGAGCTCCTACAATGAGCAGTTCTTC.

This clonotype showed up many times. The rearrangement uses TRBV12-3 or TRBV12-4 and TRBJ2-4, with TRBD2 as a possible D gene (7 bases). V was trimmed by 4 bases and J by 5 bases, leaving 18 bases between them. CDR3 length: 16 amino acids. The CDR3 loop reads CASSSNKGGGQNIQYF. Written as DNA, the CDR3 is TGTGCCAGCAGTTCAAATAAGGGGGGGGGTCAAAACATTCAGTACTTC.

This clonotype showed up just a few times. The CDR3 region has the DNA TGTGCCAGCAGTGAGTACAGACCGAACACCGGGGAGCTGTTTTTT. This translates into CASSEYRPNTGELFF. The chain recombines TRBV2 with TRBJ2-2; D is unclear. CDR3 length: 15 residues. In germline, CDR1 is SNHLY, CDR2 FYNNEI. V was pared by 3 bases and J by 0 bases, with 8 bases between.

This clonotype has a count of ten or more. In nucleotides, the CDR3 is TGTGCCAGCAGCTTCCGACAGGGGAGAACCCAGTACTTC. This codes for CASSFRQGRTQYF. The chain has TRBV5-4 and TRBJ2-5; TRBD1 agrees at 8 bases. The germline V gene encodes CDR1 SGHNT and CDR2 YYREEE (reference sequence). The J segment lost 8 bases and the V segment lost 2 bases, leaving 5 bases of the junction unmatched. There are 13 residues in the CDR3.

This chain links TRBV19 with TRBJ2-1; TRBD2 aligns across 13 bases. Germline values: CDR1 LNHDA, CDR2 SQIVND (reference sequence). CDR3 length: 16 amino acids. The trim removed 4 bases at V and 3 bases at J, leaving 3 bases unmatched. CDR3: CASSTRTSGGYNEQFF. CDR3 bases: TGTGCCAGTAGTACCAGGACTAGCGGGGGCTACAATGAGCAGTTCTTC.

There are many counts of this clonotype. The chain joins TRBV7-9 to TRBJ1-2; 8 nucleotides match TRBD1. The ends lost 5 bases at V and 4 bases at J; junction bases unmatched: 6. From germline, CDR1 is SEHNR and CDR2 FQNEAQ (reference sequence). This CDR3 is 14 amino acids long. The CDR3 sequence: CASSPQTGVYGYTF. CDR3 DNA: TGTGCCAGCAGCCCTCAGACAGGGGTCTATGGCTACACCTTC.

This clonotype was counted many times. This chain links TRBV5-4 with TRBJ2-1, with 8 nucleotides matching TRBD2. The CDR3 totals 16 residues. Germline lookup yields CDR1 SGHNT and CDR2 YYREEE (reference sequence). V lost 4 bases and J lost 0; bases outside the gene matches: 6. The CDR3 loop is CASSLLAGSSYNEQFF. CDR3 sequence (DNA): TGTGCCAGCAGCCTCTTAGCGGGGAGCTCCTACAATGAGCAGTTCTTC.

This clonotype has ten or more counts. The V and J genes are TRBV5-1 and TRBJ1-4; D not resolved. This CDR3 contains 16 residues. CDR1 SGHRS and CDR2 YFSETQ come from the germline V gene. Trimming took 5 bases from V and 3 from J, leaving 17 bases between them. CDR3 in DNA: TGCGCCAGCAGTTCCCTGCCTGGCCCGGCTAATGAAAAACTGTTTTTT. As protein: CASSSLPGPANEKLFF.

There are many counts of this clonotype. This chain connects TRBV7-8 to TRBJ2-2; 14 positions agree with TRBD2. J lost 5 bases, V lost 1 base, and 9 bases had no gene match. The length of the CDR3 is 19 residues. The germline V gene encodes CDR1 SGHVS and CDR2 FQNEAQ. CDR3 region: CASSLGTSGGSRWTGELFF. CDR3 bases: TGTGCCAGCAGCTTAGGGACTAGCGGGGGGTCCCGGTGGACCGGGGAGCTGTTTTTT.